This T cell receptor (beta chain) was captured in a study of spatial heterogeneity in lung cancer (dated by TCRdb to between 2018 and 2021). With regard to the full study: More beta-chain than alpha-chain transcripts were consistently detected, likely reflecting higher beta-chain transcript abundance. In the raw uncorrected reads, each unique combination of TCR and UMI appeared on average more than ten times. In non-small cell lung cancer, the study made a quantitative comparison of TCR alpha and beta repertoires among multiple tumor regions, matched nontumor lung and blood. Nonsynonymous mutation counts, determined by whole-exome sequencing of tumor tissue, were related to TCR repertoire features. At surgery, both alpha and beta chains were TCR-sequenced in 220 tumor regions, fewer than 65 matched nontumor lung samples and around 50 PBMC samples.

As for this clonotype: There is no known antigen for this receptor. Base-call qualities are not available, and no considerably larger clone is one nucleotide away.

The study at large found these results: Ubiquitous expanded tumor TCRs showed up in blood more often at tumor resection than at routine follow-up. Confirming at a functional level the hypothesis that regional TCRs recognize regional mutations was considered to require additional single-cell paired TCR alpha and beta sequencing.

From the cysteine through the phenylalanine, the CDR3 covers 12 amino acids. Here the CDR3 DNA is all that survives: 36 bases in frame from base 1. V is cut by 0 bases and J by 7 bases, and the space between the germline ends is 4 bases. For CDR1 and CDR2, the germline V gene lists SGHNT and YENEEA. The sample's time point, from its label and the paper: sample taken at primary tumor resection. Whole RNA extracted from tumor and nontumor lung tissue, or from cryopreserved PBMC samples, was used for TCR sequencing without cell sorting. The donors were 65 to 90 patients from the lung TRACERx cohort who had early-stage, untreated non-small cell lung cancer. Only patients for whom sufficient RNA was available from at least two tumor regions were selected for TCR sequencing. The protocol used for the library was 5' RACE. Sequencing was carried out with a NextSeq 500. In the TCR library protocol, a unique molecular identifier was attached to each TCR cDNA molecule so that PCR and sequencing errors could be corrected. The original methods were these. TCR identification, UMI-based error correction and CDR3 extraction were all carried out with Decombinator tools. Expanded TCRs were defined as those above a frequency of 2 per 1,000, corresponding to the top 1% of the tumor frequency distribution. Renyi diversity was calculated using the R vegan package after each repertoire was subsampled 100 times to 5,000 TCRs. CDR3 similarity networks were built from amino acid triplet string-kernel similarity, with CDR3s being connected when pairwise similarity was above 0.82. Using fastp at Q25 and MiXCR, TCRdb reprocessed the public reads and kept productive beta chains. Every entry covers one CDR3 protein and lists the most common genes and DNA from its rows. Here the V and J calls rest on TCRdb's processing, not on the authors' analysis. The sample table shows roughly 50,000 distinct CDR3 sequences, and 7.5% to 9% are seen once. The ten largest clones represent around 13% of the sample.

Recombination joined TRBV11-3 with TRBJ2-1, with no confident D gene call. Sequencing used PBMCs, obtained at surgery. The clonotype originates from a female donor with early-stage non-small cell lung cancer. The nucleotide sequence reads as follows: TGTGCCAGCAGCTTAGATGGAAATGAGCAGTTCTTC. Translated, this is CASSLDGNEQFF.